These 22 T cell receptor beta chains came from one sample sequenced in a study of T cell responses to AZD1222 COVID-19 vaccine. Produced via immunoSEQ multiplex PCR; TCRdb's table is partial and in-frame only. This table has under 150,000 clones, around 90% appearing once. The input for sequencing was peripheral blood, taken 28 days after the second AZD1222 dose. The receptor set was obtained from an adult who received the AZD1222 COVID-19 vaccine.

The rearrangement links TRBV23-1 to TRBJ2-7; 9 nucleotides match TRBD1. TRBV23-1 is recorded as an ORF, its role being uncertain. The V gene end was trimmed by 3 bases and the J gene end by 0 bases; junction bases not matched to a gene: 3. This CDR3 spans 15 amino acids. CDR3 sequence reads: CASSHRTGDSYEQYF. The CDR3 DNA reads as TGCGCCAGCAGTCATCGGACAGGGGACTCCTACGAGCAGTACTTC.

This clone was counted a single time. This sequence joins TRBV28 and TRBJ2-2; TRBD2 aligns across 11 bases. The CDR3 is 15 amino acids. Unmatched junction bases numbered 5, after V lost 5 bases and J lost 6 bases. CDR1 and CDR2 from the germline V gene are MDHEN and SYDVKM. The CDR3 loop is CASSLTSGSAGELFF. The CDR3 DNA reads TGTGCCAGCAGTCTTACTAGCGGGAGTGCCGGGGAGCTGTTTTTT.

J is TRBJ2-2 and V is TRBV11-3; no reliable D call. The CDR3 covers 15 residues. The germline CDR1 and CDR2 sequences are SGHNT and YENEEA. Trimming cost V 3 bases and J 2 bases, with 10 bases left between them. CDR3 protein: CASSLKIANTGELFF. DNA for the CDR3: TGTGCCAGCAGCTTGAAGATAGCCAACACCGGGGAGCTGTTTTTT.

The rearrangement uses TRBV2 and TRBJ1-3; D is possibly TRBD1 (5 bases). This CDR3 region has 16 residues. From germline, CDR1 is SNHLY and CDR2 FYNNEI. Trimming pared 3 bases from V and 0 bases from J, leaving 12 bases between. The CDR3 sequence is CASSDYGASSGNTIYF. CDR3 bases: TGTGCCAGCAGTGATTATGGGGCCTCCTCTGGAAACACCATATATTTT.

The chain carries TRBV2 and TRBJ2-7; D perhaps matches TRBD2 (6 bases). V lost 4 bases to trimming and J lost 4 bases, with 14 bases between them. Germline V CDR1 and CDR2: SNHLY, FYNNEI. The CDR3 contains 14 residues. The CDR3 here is CASSGRDEQYEQYF. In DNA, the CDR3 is TGTGCCAGCAGTGGGCGGGACGAACAGTACGAGCAGTACTTC. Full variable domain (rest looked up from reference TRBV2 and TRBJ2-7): EPEVTQTPSHQVTQMGQEVILRCVPISNHLYFYWYRQILGQKVEFLVSFYNNEISEKSEIFDDQFSVERPDGSNFTLKIRSTKLEDSAMYFCASSGRDEQYEQYFGPGTRLTVT.

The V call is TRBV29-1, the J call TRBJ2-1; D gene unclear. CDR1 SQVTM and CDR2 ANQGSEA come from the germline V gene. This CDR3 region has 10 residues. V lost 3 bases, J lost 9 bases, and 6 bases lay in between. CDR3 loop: CSVDVGEQFF. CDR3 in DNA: TGCAGCGTTGACGTCGGTGAGCAGTTCTTC.

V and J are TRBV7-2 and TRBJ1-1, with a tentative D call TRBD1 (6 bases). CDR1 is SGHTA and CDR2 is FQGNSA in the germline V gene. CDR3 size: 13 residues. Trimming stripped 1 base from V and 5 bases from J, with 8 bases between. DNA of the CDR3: TGTGCCAGCAGCTTAGGGGGGCAAACTGAAGCTTTCTTT. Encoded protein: CASSLGGQTEAFF.

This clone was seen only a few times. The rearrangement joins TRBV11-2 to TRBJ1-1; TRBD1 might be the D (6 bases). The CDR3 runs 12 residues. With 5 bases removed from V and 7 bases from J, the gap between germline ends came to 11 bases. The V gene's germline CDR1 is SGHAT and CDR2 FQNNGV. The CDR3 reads CASSRGTFEAFF. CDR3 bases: TGTGCCAGCAGCCGCGGGACATTTGAAGCTTTCTTT.

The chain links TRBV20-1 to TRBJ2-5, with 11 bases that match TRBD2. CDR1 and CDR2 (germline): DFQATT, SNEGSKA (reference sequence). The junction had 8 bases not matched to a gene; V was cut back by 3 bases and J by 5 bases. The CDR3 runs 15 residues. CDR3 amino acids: CSASEVSGRDETQYF. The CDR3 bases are TGCAGTGCTAGTGAGGTTAGCGGGAGGGATGAGACCCAGTACTTC.

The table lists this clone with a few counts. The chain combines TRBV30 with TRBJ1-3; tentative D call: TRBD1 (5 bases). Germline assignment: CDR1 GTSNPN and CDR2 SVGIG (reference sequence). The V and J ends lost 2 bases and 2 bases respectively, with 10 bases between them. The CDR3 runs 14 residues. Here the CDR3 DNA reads TGTGCCTGGAGTACCGGGACTGCTGGAAACACCATATATTTT. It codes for CAWSTGTAGNTIYF.

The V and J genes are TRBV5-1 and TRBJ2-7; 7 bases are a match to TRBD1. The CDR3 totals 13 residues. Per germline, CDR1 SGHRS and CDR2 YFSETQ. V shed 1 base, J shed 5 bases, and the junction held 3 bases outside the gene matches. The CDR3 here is CASSLRGRNEQYF. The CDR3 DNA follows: TGCGCCAGCAGCTTGAGGGGGCGCAACGAGCAGTACTTC.

The CDR3 here is CASSQVGQNNEKLFF. As DNA, the CDR3 is TGTGCCAGCAGCCAAGTAGGACAGAATAATGAAAAACTGTTTTTT. The rearrangement joins TRBV4-2 to TRBJ1-4, with D perhaps TRBD1 (6 bases). There are 15 residues in the CDR3. Trimming cost V 1 base and J 4 bases, with 10 bases left between them. Looked up from germline, CDR1 is LGHNA and CDR2 is YNFKEQ.

The CDR3 reads CASSTHRESYEQYF. DNA of the CDR3: TGTGCCAGCAGCACACACAGGGAATCCTACGAGCAGTACTTC. This chain joins TRBV11-3 and TRBJ2-7; D might be TRBD1 (6 bases). V was shortened by 5 bases and J by 1 base, with 12 bases between the two germline ends. This CDR3 spans 14 amino acids. Germline V gives CDR1 SGHNT, CDR2 YENEEA. Together with reference TRBV11-3 and TRBJ2-7, the CDR3 gives the full variable domain: EAGVVQSPRYKIIEKKQPVAFWCNPISGHNTLYWYLQNLGQGPELLIRYENEEAVDDSQLPKDRFSAERLKGVDSTLKIQPAELGDSAVYLCASSTHRESYEQYFGPGTRLTVT.

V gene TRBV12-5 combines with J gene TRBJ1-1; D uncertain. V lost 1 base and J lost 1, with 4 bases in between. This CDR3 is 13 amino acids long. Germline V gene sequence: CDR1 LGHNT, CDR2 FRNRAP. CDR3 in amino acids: CASGLGGNTEAFF. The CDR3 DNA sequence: TGTGCTAGTGGTTTGGGGGGGAACACTGAAGCTTTCTTT.

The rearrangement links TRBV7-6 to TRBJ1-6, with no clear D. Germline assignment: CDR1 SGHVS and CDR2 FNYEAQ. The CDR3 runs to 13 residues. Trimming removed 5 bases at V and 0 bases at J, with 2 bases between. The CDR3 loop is CASSPSYNSPLHF. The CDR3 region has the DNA TGTGCCAGCAGCCCCTCCTATAATTCACCCCTCCACTTT.

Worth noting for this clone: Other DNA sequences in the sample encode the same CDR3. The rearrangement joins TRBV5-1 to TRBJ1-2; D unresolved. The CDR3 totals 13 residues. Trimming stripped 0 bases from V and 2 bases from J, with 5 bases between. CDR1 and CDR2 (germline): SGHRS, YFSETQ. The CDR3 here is CASSLGSNYGYTF. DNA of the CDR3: TGCGCCAGCAGCTTGGGTAGCAACTATGGCTACACCTTC.

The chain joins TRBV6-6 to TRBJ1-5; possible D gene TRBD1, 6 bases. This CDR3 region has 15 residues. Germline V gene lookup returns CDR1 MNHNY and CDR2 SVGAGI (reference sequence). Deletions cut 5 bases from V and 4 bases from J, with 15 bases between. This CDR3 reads CASSNPGVLNQPQHF. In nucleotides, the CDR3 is TGTGCCAGCAGTAACCCAGGGGTCCTGAATCAGCCCCAGCATTTT.

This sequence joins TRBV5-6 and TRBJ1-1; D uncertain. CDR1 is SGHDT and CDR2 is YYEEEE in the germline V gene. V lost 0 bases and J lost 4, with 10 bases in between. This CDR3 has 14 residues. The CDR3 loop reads CASSLVPTGTEAFF. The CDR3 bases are TGTGCCAGCAGCTTGGTTCCAACTGGCACTGAAGCTTTCTTT.

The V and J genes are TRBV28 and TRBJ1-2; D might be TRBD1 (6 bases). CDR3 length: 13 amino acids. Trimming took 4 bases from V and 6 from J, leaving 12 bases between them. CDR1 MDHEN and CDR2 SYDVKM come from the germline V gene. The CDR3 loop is CASSSAGADGYTF. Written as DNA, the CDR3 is TGTGCCAGCAGTTCGGCAGGGGCTGATGGCTACACCTTC.

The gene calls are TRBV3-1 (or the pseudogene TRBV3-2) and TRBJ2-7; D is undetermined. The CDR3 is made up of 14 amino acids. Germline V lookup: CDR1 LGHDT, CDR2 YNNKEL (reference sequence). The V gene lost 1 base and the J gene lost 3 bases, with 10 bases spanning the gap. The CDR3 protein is CASSQGHLVYEQYF. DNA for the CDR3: TGTGCCAGCAGCCAAGGGCACCTCGTCTACGAGCAGTACTTC.

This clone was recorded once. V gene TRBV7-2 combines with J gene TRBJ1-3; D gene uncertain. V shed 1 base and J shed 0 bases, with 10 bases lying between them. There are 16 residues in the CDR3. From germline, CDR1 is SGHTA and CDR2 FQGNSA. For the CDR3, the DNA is TGTGCCAGCAGCTTAGTAAGCAGTTACTCTGGAAACACCATATATTTT. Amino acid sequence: CASSLVSSYSGNTIYF.

The chain's CDR3 is CASGQQGYEQYF. CDR3 sequence (DNA): TGTGCCAGTGGGCAACAGGGTTACGAGCAGTACTTC. The chain links TRBV19 to TRBJ2-7, with D possibly being TRBD1 (6 bases). This CDR3 region has 12 residues. Trimming stripped 8 bases from V and 4 bases from J, with 12 bases between. Per the germline V gene, CDR1 is LNHDA and CDR2 is SQIVND (reference sequence).